Listed below are T cell receptor beta chains from one sample, sequenced in a study of beta chain features in type 1 diabetes. This table comes from immunoSEQ multiplex PCR, and its TCRdb copy is limited to in-frame clones, with some not included. Seen here are roughly 140,000 clones, about a tenth observed once, and the top ten hold less than 0.5%. The sample comprised central memory CD4+ T cells from blood. The receptors come from a man aged 25-40 years with type 1 diabetes. CDR3s include the opening cysteine and the closing phenylalanine or tryptophan. The D gene is left open where the match is weak. Not all rows give a size; the values are once, few, many and, for expanded clones, a class.

V gene: TRBV7-2
J gene: TRBJ1-5
D gene: .
clone size: few
CDR3 protein: CASSTQPDQPQHF
CDR3 DNA: TGTGCCAGCAGCACCCAACCGGATCAGCCCCAGCATTTT

V gene: TRBV2
J gene: TRBJ2-7
D gene: .
clone size: few
CDR3 protein: CATREPNYEQYF
CDR3 DNA: TGTGCCACTAGGGAGCCGAACTACGAGCAGTACTTC

V gene: TRBV9
J gene: TRBJ2-1
D gene: .
clone size: .
CDR3 protein: CASSLQDRVEQFF
CDR3 DNA: TGTGCCAGCAGCCTCCAGGATCGCGTCGAGCAGTTCTTC

V gene: TRBV11-2
J gene: TRBJ2-1
D gene: .
clone size: few
CDR3 protein: CASSLRQDTAGDEQFF
CDR3 DNA: TGTGCCAGCAGCTTAAGACAGGACACCGCCGGGGATGAGCAGTTCTTC

V gene: TRBV7-3
J gene: TRBJ1-1
D gene: TRBD1
clone size: .
CDR3 protein: CASSSGTGGTEAFF
CDR3 DNA: TGTGCCAGCAGCTCGGGGACAGGGGGCACTGAAGCTTTCTTT

V gene: TRBV6-5
J gene: TRBJ2-2
D gene: .
clone size: few
CDR3 protein: CASSRGLSSGELFF
CDR3 DNA: TGTGCCAGCAGTCGCGGACTATCTTCCGGGGAGCTGTTTTTT

V gene: TRBV7-3
J gene: TRBJ1-1
D gene: .
clone size: .
CDR3 protein: CASSFSAVMNTEAFF
CDR3 DNA: TGTGCCAGCAGCTTTAGCGCGGTGATGAACACTGAAGCTTTCTTT

V gene: TRBV4-2
J gene: TRBJ2-7
D gene: TRBD2
clone size: few
CDR3 protein: CASSRNLAGGHEQYF
CDR3 DNA: TGTGCCAGCAGCCGAAACTTAGCGGGAGGCCACGAGCAGTACTTC

V gene: TRBV5-5
J gene: TRBJ2-5
D gene: .
clone size: .
CDR3 protein: CASSLAGLGYQETQYF
CDR3 DNA: TGTGCCAGCAGCTTGGCCGGACTGGGGTACCAAGAGACCCAGTACTTC

V gene: TRBV19
J gene: TRBJ2-7
D gene: .
clone size: .
CDR3 protein: CASTPDSRSYEQYF
CDR3 DNA: TGTGCCAGTACCCCGGACAGCCGCTCCTACGAGCAGTACTTC

V gene: TRBV9
J gene: TRBJ2-5
D gene: TRBD1
clone size: .
CDR3 protein: CASSAFPGQGTETQYF
CDR3 DNA: TGTGCCAGCAGCGCTTTCCCGGGACAGGGGACGGAGACCCAGTACTTC

V gene: TRBV13
J gene: TRBJ1-1
D gene: .
clone size: few
CDR3 protein: CASSLDKMNTEAFF
CDR3 DNA: TGTGCCAGCAGCTTAGACAAAATGAACACTGAAGCTTTCTTT

V gene: TRBV9
J gene: TRBJ2-7
D gene: .
clone size: few
CDR3 protein: CARTPPGMYF
CDR3 DNA: TGTGCCAGAACCCCCCCGGGGATGTACTTC

V gene: TRBV28
J gene: TRBJ1-2
D gene: TRBD1
clone size: few
CDR3 protein: CASSPSGTAAMYGYTF
CDR3 DNA: TGTGCCAGCAGTCCATCCGGGACAGCGGCGATGTATGGCTACACCTTC

V gene: TRBV2
J gene: TRBJ2-1
D gene: .
clone size: .
CDR3 protein: CASSDRGSYNEQFF
CDR3 DNA: TGTGCCAGCAGTGATCGGGGGTCCTACAATGAGCAGTTCTTC

V gene: TRBV29-1
J gene: TRBJ2-4
D gene: TRBD1
clone size: .
CDR3 protein: CSGSRGPGKNIQYF
CDR3 DNA: TGCAGCGGAAGCAGGGGGCCGGGCAAAAACATTCAGTACTTC

V gene: TRBV11-2
J gene: TRBJ2-3
D gene: TRBD2
clone size: .
CDR3 protein: CASSSGLAGEATQYF
CDR3 DNA: TGTGCCAGCAGCTCGGGACTAGCGGGAGAGGCTACGCAGTATTTT

V gene: TRBV9
J gene: TRBJ2-7
D gene: .
clone size: .
CDR3 protein: CASSVSPTAVNEQYF
CDR3 DNA: TGTGCCAGCAGCGTAAGCCCAACAGCGGTTAACGAGCAGTACTTC

V gene: TRBV7-9
J gene: TRBJ2-2
D gene: .
clone size: few
CDR3 protein: CASSSELAPNTGELFF
CDR3 DNA: TGTGCCAGCAGCTCGGAACTAGCCCCGAACACCGGGGAGCTGTTTTTT

V gene: TRBV5-1
J gene: TRBJ2-5
D gene: TRBD1
clone size: few
CDR3 protein: CASSPNTGGAETQYF
CDR3 DNA: TGCGCCAGCAGCCCCAATACAGGGGGCGCGGAGACCCAGTACTTC

V gene: TRBV5-6
J gene: TRBJ2-5
D gene: TRBD1
clone size: few
CDR3 protein: CASSWGQGPETQYF
CDR3 DNA: TGTGCCAGCAGCTGGGGACAGGGGCCAGAGACCCAGTACTTC

V gene: TRBV28
J gene: TRBJ1-1
D gene: TRBD1
clone size: .
CDR3 protein: CASSYEGTGNTEAFF
CDR3 DNA: TGTGCCAGCAGTTACGAAGGGACAGGGAACACTGAAGCTTTCTTT

V gene: TRBV15
J gene: TRBJ2-3
D gene: .
clone size: .
CDR3 protein: CATSRRAADTQYF
CDR3 DNA: TGTGCCACCAGCAGACGAGCGGCAGATACGCAGTATTTT

V gene: TRBV7-3
J gene: TRBJ2-1
D gene: TRBD2
clone size: .
CDR3 protein: CASSWTSGYYNEQFF
CDR3 DNA: TGTGCCAGCAGCTGGACTAGCGGATACTACAATGAGCAGTTCTTC

V gene: TRBV7-8
J gene: TRBJ2-7
D gene: .
clone size: .
CDR3 protein: CASSLSSFSDEQYF
CDR3 DNA: TGTGCCAGCAGCTTAAGTAGCTTTTCGGACGAGCAGTACTTC

V gene: TRBV7-3
J gene: TRBJ1-1
D gene: TRBD1
clone size: few
CDR3 protein: CASSVTGTGGTEAFF
CDR3 DNA: TGTGCCAGCAGCGTAACCGGGACAGGGGGCACTGAAGCTTTCTTT

V gene: TRBV2
J gene: TRBJ2-1
D gene: .
clone size: .
CDR3 protein: CASSAYGTAGYNEQFF
CDR3 DNA: TGTGCCAGCAGCGCTTACGGGACTGCGGGTTACAATGAGCAGTTCTTC

V gene: TRBV28
J gene: TRBJ2-2
D gene: TRBD2
clone size: .
CDR3 protein: CASETSLTGELFF
CDR3 DNA: TGTGCCAGTGAGACTAGCCTTACCGGGGAGCTGTTTTTT

V gene: TRBV25-1
J gene: TRBJ2-7
D gene: TRBD2
clone size: .
CDR3 protein: CASSEWGGGRNEQYF
CDR3 DNA: TGTGCCAGCAGTGAATGGGGCGGGGGGAGGAACGAGCAGTACTTC

V gene: TRBV14
J gene: TRBJ2-7
D gene: .
clone size: few
CDR3 protein: CASSLRSTYYEQYF
CDR3 DNA: TGTGCCAGCAGCCTCCGGAGTACTTACTACGAGCAGTACTTC

V gene: TRBV5-4
J gene: TRBJ2-5
D gene: .
clone size: few
CDR3 protein: CASSSGQLQETQYF
CDR3 DNA: TGTGCCAGCAGCTCTGGACAGCTCCAAGAGACCCAGTACTTC

V gene: TRBV7-9
J gene: TRBJ2-6
D gene: TRBD1
clone size: .
CDR3 protein: CASSLYHTGAGANVLTF
CDR3 DNA: TGTGCCAGCAGCTTGTACCATACAGGGGCTGGGGCCAACGTCCTGACTTTC

V gene: TRBV5-1
J gene: TRBJ2-2
D gene: .
clone size: .
CDR3 protein: CASSSGYDGELFF
CDR3 DNA: TGCGCCAGCAGCTCAGGGTATGACGGGGAGCTGTTTTTT

V gene: TRBV7-2
J gene: TRBJ2-1
D gene: TRBD2
clone size: .
CDR3 protein: CASSLREGEQFF
CDR3 DNA: TGTGCCAGCAGCTTGCGGGAGGGTGAGCAGTTCTTC

V gene: TRBV28
J gene: TRBJ2-1
D gene: TRBD2
clone size: many
CDR3 protein: CASRRAGGPLEQFF
CDR3 DNA: TGTGCCAGCAGAAGAGCGGGAGGGCCCCTTGAGCAGTTCTTC

V gene: TRBV28
J gene: TRBJ1-3
D gene: .
clone size: few
CDR3 protein: CASRFQGLGNTIYF
CDR3 DNA: TGTGCCAGCAGGTTTCAGGGACTGGGAAACACCATATATTTT

V gene: TRBV28
J gene: TRBJ1-1
D gene: .
clone size: .
CDR3 protein: CASRAPGSNTEAFF
CDR3 DNA: TGTGCCAGCCGCGCGCCAGGGTCGAACACTGAAGCTTTCTTT

V gene: TRBV4-2
J gene: TRBJ2-6
D gene: .
clone size: .
CDR3 protein: CASSQESPDRFSGANVLTF
CDR3 DNA: TGTGCCAGCAGCCAAGAGAGCCCGGACAGATTTTCTGGGGCCAACGTCCTGACTTTC

V gene: TRBV6-1
J gene: TRBJ2-7
D gene: .
clone size: few
CDR3 protein: CASSDPGQGREEQYF
CDR3 DNA: TGTGCCAGCAGTGATCCCGGGCAGGGAAGGGAAGAGCAGTACTTC

V gene: TRBV21-1
J gene: TRBJ2-7
D gene: .
clone size: few
CDR3 protein: CASSKKGRRSYEQYF
CDR3 DNA: TGTGCCAGCAGCAAAAAAGGGAGACGCTCCTACGAGCAGTACTTC

V gene: TRBV9
J gene: TRBJ1-4
D gene: .
clone size: few
CDR3 protein: CASSVQGSVGEKLFF
CDR3 DNA: TGTGCCAGCAGCGTCCAGGGTTCGGTTGGGGAAAAACTGTTTTTT

V gene: TRBV6-5
J gene: TRBJ2-4
D gene: .
clone size: .
CDR3 protein: CASSYMASLAKNIQYF
CDR3 DNA: TGTGCCAGCAGTTATATGGCCTCTCTAGCCAAAAACATTCAGTACTTC

V gene: TRBV6-1
J gene: TRBJ2-7
D gene: TRBD1
clone size: .
CDR3 protein: CASRAGTGAYEQYF
CDR3 DNA: TGTGCCAGCAGGGCCGGGACAGGGGCCTACGAGCAGTACTTC

V gene: TRBV18
J gene: TRBJ2-3
D gene: TRBD1
clone size: few
CDR3 protein: CASSPLGQGTDTQYF
CDR3 DNA: TGTGCCAGCTCACCTCTTGGACAGGGTACAGATACGCAGTATTTT

V gene: TRBV27
J gene: TRBJ1-4
D gene: .
clone size: .
CDR3 protein: CASRLSGVGEKLFF
CDR3 DNA: TGTGCCAGCAGACTTTCGGGGGTGGGCGAAAAACTGTTTTTT

V gene: TRBV5-4
J gene: TRBJ2-5
D gene: .
clone size: .
CDR3 protein: CASSFGAPGTQYF
CDR3 DNA: TGTGCCAGCAGCTTTGGGGCGCCGGGGACCCAGTACTTC

V gene: TRBV7-3
J gene: TRBJ2-7
D gene: .
clone size: .
CDR3 protein: CASSKQTGAYEQYF
CDR3 DNA: TGTGCCAGCAGCAAGCAGACAGGCGCCTACGAGCAGTACTTC

V gene: TRBV27
J gene: TRBJ2-1
D gene: TRBD2
clone size: few
CDR3 protein: CASSLRLAGRHEQFF
CDR3 DNA: TGTGCCAGCAGTTTAAGGTTAGCGGGAAGGCATGAGCAGTTCTTC

V gene: TRBV10-3
J gene: TRBJ1-1
D gene: .
clone size: few
CDR3 protein: CAIAQGKGNTEAFF
CDR3 DNA: TGTGCCATCGCACAGGGAAAGGGGAACACTGAAGCTTTCTTT

V gene: TRBV5-1
J gene: TRBJ2-1
D gene: TRBD2
clone size: .
CDR3 protein: CASSLTAGGVYNEQFF
CDR3 DNA: TGCGCCAGCAGCTTAACAGCGGGAGGGGTATACAATGAGCAGTTCTTC

V gene: TRBV19
J gene: TRBJ2-7
D gene: TRBD2
clone size: few
CDR3 protein: CASAWGGSSYEQYF
CDR3 DNA: TGTGCCAGTGCCTGGGGGGGAAGCTCCTACGAGCAGTACTTC

V gene: TRBV2
J gene: TRBJ1-2
D gene: TRBD1
clone size: .
CDR3 protein: CASRRDRGNNYGYTF
CDR3 DNA: TGTGCCAGCAGACGTGACAGGGGAAACAACTATGGCTACACCTTC

V gene: TRBV5-6
J gene: TRBJ2-1
D gene: .
clone size: .
CDR3 protein: CASSILGPFDEQFF
CDR3 DNA: TGTGCCAGCAGCATACTGGGGCCATTCGATGAGCAGTTCTTC

V gene: TRBV19
J gene: TRBJ1-1
D gene: .
clone size: once
CDR3 protein: CASSFLNTEAFF
CDR3 DNA: TGTGCCAGTAGTTTCTTGAACACTGAAGCTTTCTTT

V gene: TRBV27
J gene: TRBJ2-7
D gene: .
clone size: .
CDR3 protein: CASSSGNEYEQYF
CDR3 DNA: TGTGCCAGCAGTTCGGGGAATGAATACGAGCAGTACTTC

V gene: TRBV6-1
J gene: TRBJ2-1
D gene: TRBD1
clone size: few
CDR3 protein: CASSESRDRHNEQFF
CDR3 DNA: TGTGCCAGCAGTGAAAGTCGGGACAGACACAATGAGCAGTTCTTC

V gene: TRBV28
J gene: TRBJ2-5
D gene: .
clone size: .
CDR3 protein: CASNYGGETQYF
CDR3 DNA: TGTGCCAGCAATTATGGAGGGGAGACCCAGTACTTC

V gene: TRBV9
J gene: TRBJ2-1
D gene: .
clone size: few
CDR3 protein: CASSSTDYNEQFF
CDR3 DNA: TGTGCCAGCAGCTCCACAGACTACAATGAGCAGTTCTTC

V gene: TRBV28
J gene: TRBJ1-1
D gene: .
clone size: .
CDR3 protein: CASSLWSAEAFF
CDR3 DNA: TGTGCCAGCAGTTTGTGGTCAGCTGAAGCTTTCTTT

V gene: TRBV10-3
J gene: TRBJ2-2
D gene: TRBD2
clone size: few
CDR3 protein: CAIRRGLARNTGELFF
CDR3 DNA: TGTGCCATCAGGCGGGGACTAGCGAGGAACACCGGGGAGCTGTTTTTT